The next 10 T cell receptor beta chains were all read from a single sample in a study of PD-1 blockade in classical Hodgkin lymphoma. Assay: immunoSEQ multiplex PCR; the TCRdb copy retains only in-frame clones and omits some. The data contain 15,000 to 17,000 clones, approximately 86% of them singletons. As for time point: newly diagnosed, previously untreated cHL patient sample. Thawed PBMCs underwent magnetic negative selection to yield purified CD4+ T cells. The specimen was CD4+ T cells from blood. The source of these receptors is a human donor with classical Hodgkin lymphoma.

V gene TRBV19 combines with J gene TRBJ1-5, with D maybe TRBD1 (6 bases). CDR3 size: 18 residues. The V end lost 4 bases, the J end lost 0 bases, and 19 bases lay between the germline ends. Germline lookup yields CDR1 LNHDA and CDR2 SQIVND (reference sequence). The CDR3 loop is CASSKEKIQGYSNQPQHF. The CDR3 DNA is TGTGCCAGTAGTAAGGAAAAAATACAGGGATATAGCAATCAGCCCCAGCATTTT.

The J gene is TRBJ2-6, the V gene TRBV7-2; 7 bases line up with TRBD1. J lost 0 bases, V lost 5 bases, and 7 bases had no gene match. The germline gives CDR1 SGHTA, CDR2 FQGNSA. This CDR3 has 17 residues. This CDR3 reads CASSVGGSNSGANVLTF. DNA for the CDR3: TGTGCCAGCAGCGTAGGGGGCAGCAACTCTGGGGCCAACGTCCTGACTTTC.

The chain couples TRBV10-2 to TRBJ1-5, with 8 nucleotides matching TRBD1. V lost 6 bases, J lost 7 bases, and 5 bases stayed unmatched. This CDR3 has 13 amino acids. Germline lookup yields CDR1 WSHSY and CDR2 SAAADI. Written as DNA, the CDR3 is TGCGCCAGCAGCGGACAGGGTGACCAGCCCCAGCATTTT. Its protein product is CASSGQGDQPQHF.

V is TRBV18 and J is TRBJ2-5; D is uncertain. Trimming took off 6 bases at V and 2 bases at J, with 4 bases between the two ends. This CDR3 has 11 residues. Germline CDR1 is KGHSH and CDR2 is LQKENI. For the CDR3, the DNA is TGTGCCAGCTCCGTACAAGAGACCCAGTACTTC. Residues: CASSVQETQYF.

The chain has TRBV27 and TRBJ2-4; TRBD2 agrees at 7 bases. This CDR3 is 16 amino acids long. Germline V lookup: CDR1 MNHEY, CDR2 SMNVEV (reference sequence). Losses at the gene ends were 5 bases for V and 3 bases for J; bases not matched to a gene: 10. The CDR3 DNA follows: TGTGCCAGCAGTCCCCAGCGGGATAAGGACAAAAACATTCAGTACTTC. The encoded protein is CASSPQRDKDKNIQYF.

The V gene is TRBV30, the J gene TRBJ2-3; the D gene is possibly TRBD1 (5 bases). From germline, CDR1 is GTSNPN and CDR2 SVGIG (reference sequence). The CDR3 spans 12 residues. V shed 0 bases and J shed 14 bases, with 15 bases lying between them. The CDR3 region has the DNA TGTGCCTGGAGTGTATTGGGGCGTGAGCGGTATTTT. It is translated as CAWSVLGRERYF.

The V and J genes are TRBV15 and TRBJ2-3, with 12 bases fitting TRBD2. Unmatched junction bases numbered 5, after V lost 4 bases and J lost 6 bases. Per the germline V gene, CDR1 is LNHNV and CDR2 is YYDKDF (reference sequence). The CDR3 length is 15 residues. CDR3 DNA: TGTGCCACCAGCAACCTAGCGGGAGGGACCGATACGCAGTATTTT. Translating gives CATSNLAGGTDTQYF.

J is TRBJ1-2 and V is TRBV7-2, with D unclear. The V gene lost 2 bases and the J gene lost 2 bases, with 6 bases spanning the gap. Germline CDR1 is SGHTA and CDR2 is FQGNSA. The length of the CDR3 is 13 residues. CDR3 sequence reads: CASSLRQNYGYTF. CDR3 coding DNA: TGTGCCAGCAGCTTACGGCAGAACTATGGCTACACCTTC.

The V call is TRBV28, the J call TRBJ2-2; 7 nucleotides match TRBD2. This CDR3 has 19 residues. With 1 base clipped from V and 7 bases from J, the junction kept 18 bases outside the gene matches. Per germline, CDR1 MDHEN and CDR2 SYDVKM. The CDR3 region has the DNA TGTGCCAGCAGTTTATTACGTTTTAGCGGGTCCTTGGGAGGCGGGGAGCTGTTTTTT. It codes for CASSLLRFSGSLGGGELFF.

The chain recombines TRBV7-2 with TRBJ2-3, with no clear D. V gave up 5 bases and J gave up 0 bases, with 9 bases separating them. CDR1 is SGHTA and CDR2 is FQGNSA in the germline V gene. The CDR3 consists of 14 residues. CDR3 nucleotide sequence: TGTGCCAGCAGCGTGGGTCTTAGCACAGATACGCAGTATTTT. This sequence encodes CASSVGLSTDTQYF.